The 19 T cell receptor beta chains below were found in one sample sequenced in a study of blood T cell repertoires in COVID-19. Assay used: immunoSEQ multiplex PCR; TCRdb lists only in-frame clones, some missing. Among about 83,000 clones listed, around 90% were seen once. Sequenced input: peripheral blood. The receptors stem from a man older than 75 with active or convalescent COVID-19.

The chain is built from TRBV3-1 (or the pseudogene TRBV3-2) and TRBJ1-2; D may be TRBD1 (6 bases). Germline V gene sequence: CDR1 LGHDT, CDR2 YNNKEL (reference sequence). The CDR3 runs to 14 residues. Trimming removed 6 bases from V and 4 bases from J, with 15 bases in between. The CDR3 DNA reads TGTGCCAGCAGACATACAGGGTTTCCCTATGGCTACACCTTC. Amino acids: CASRHTGFPYGYTF.

The chain employs TRBV6-5 and TRBJ2-2; possibly TRBD2 for D (5 bases). Trimming pared 5 bases from V and 6 bases from J, leaving 16 bases between. The CDR3 runs to 15 residues. Germline values: CDR1 MNHEY, CDR2 SVGAGI. This CDR3 is CASSKQYGSAGELFF. The CDR3 DNA sequence: TGTGCCAGCAGTAAACAGTATGGGAGTGCCGGGGAGCTGTTTTTT.

A single count supports this clone. The chain couples TRBV14 to TRBJ1-6; D gene unclear. Per germline, CDR1 SGHDN and CDR2 FVKESK. V lost 1 base and J lost 6, with 7 bases in between. This CDR3 has 14 residues. For the CDR3, the DNA is TGTGCCAGCAGCCAAGTCGGTAGTAATTCACCCCTCCACTTT. It specifies CASSQVGSNSPLHF.

The rearrangement joins TRBV10-2 to TRBJ1-1; 7 nucleotides agree with TRBD1. Looked up from germline, CDR1 is WSHSY and CDR2 is SAAADI. V shed 6 bases and J 11 bases; nucleotides not matched to a gene: 18. This CDR3 is 15 amino acids long. The DNA for the CDR3 is TGCGCCAGCAGAATGGACAGGACACTCCCCAAGGATGCTTTCTTT. Its translation: CASRMDRTLPKDAFF.

The rearrangement uses TRBV7-8 and TRBJ1-2; D perhaps matches TRBD1 (5 bases). Germline V CDR1 and CDR2: SGHVS, FQNEAQ. This CDR3 has 14 amino acids. The germline V and J ends were trimmed by 3 bases and 3 bases, with 11 bases remaining between them. CDR3 protein: CASSFGGWDYGYTF. DNA of the CDR3: TGTGCCAGCAGCTTTGGGGGGTGGGACTATGGCTACACCTTC.

CDR3 in DNA: TGTGCCAGCAGGGGTTATACTAGCGGGAGAGGGGCAGATACGCAGTATTTT. Its translation is CASRGYTSGRGADTQYF. The chain couples TRBV27 to TRBJ2-3; 11 positions match TRBD2. This CDR3 is built from 17 residues. J gave up 4 bases and V 6 bases, and 12 bases lay outside the gene matches. Germline loops: CDR1 MNHEY, CDR2 SMNVEV (reference sequence).

This chain connects TRBV11-3 to TRBJ2-2; 7 bases match TRBD2. Germline values: CDR1 SGHNT, CDR2 YENEEA. The CDR3 runs 16 residues. V shed 8 bases and J 1 base; nucleotides not matched to a gene: 10. The CDR3 coding sequence is TGTGCCAGCCAGAGGGGCGGGAGCCGGAACACCGGGGAGCTGTTTTTT. Translated: CASQRGGSRNTGELFF.

To note about this clone: One junction end does not reproduce the germline sequence, and a read error may be involved. The chain has TRBV11-2 and TRBJ2-3; 9 positions match TRBD2. CDR1 is SGHAT and CDR2 is FQNNGV in the germline V gene. The CDR3 sequence is 15 residues long. The chain's CDR3 is CASSLDRLAGHIRHF. DNA for the CDR3: TGTGCCAGCAGCTTAGATCGGCTAGCGGGACACATCAGACATTTT.

V gene TRBV2 combines with J gene TRBJ1-4; D remains ambiguous. CDR3 length: 16 amino acids. Germline V lookup: CDR1 SNHLY, CDR2 FYNNEI. Trimming shortened V by 4 bases and J by 0 bases, and 12 bases separated the two germline ends. The DNA of the CDR3 is TGTGCCAGCAGTGGCCCCCCCGCAGCAACTAATGAAAAACTGTTTTTT. Protein: CASSGPPAATNEKLFF.

This clone was seen just once. The chain links TRBV5-8 to TRBJ1-2; the match to TRBD1 covers 8 bases. Germline-derived CDR1 and CDR2 are SGHTS and YDEGEE. CDR3 size: 16 residues. V shed 2 bases and J 2 bases; nucleotides not matched to a gene: 8. CDR3 in amino acids: CASSLTGTGENYGYTF. In DNA, the CDR3 is TGTGCCAGCAGCTTAACCGGGACAGGTGAAAACTATGGCTACACCTTC.

The V call is TRBV27, the J call TRBJ2-1, with 8 positions matching TRBD1. V dropped 4 bases and J dropped 7; count of bases not matched to a gene: 9. This CDR3 has 15 amino acids. The germline V gene has CDR1 MNHEY and CDR2 SMNVEV (reference sequence). This CDR3 reads CASSYPGGGWNEQFF. The DNA for the CDR3 is TGTGCCAGCAGTTACCCAGGGGGCGGATGGAATGAGCAGTTCTTC.

The V call is TRBV5-1, the J call TRBJ2-2; TRBD2 matches at 12 bases. CDR1 is SGHRS, CDR2 YFSETQ, per germline. Losses at the gene ends were 1 base for V and 1 base for J; bases not matched to a gene: 2. The CDR3 totals 17 residues. The CDR3 protein is CASSLLGLAGNTGELFF. CDR3 nucleotides: TGCGCCAGCAGCTTGTTGGGACTAGCGGGGAACACCGGGGAGCTGTTTTTT.

The gene calls are TRBV5-6 and TRBJ1-2; TRBD1 matches at 7 bases. CDR3 size: 12 residues. With 3 bases clipped from V and 5 bases from J, the junction kept 1 base outside the gene matches. Germline lookup yields CDR1 SGHDT and CDR2 YYEEEE. This chain's CDR3 is CASSSGQYGYTF. CDR3 sequence (DNA): TGTGCCAGCAGCTCGGGACAGTATGGCTACACCTTC. The full variable domain, in which reference TRBV5-6 and TRBJ1-2 provide the parts outside the CDR3, is DAGVTQSPTHLIKTRGQQVTLRCSPKSGHDTVSWYQQALGQGPQFIFQYYEEEERQRGNFPDRFSGHQFPNYSSELNVNALLLGDSALYLCASSSGQYGYTFGSGTRLTVV.

V and J are TRBV6-5 and TRBJ1-3; the D is unclear. The CDR3 runs to 13 residues. The V end was cut by 8 bases, the J end by 2 bases, with 10 bases between. CDR1 and CDR2 (germline): MNHEY, SVGAGI. The CDR3 sequence: CASLGQAGNTIYF. DNA for the CDR3: TGTGCCAGCCTGGGCCAGGCTGGAAACACCATATATTTT.

V usage is TRBV5-1 and J usage is TRBJ1-4, with 7 bases lining up with TRBD1. The CDR3 totals 15 residues. Germline CDR1 is SGHRS and CDR2 is YFSETQ. The J segment lost 5 bases and the V segment lost 4 bases, leaving 8 bases of the junction unmatched. CDR3 nucleotides: TGCGCCAGCAGCCGCTCCGGGACAGCAAATGAAAAACTGTTTTTT. Amino acids: CASSRSGTANEKLFF.

In this sample, this clone turned up a few times. The chain recombines TRBV5-1 with TRBJ1-4; 7 bases map to TRBD1. Germline assignment: CDR1 SGHRS and CDR2 YFSETQ. Trimming took 0 bases from V and 7 from J; bases not matched to a gene: 3. The CDR3 is made up of 14 amino acids. The CDR3 loop reads CASSLARQGEKLFF. The CDR3 region has the DNA TGCGCCAGCAGCTTGGCCCGACAGGGTGAAAAACTGTTTTTT.

This chain joins TRBV5-1 and TRBJ1-3; weak D call: TRBD1 (5 bases). Germline lookup yields CDR1 SGHRS and CDR2 YFSETQ. CDR3 length: 14 amino acids. The V end lost 5 bases, the J end lost 4 bases, and 13 bases lay between the germline ends. As DNA, the CDR3 is TGCGCCAGCAGGCCAGACAGTCCAGGAAACACCATATATTTT. Translated: CASRPDSPGNTIYF.

This clone was recorded a few times. The chain recombines TRBV19 with TRBJ1-1; possibly TRBD1 for D (5 bases). Germline-derived CDR1 and CDR2 are LNHDA and SQIVND (reference sequence). CDR3 length: 13 amino acids. Trimming removed 5 bases from V and 4 bases from J, with 11 bases in between. The CDR3 loop reads CASSPRGSTEAFF. CDR3 coding DNA: TGTGCCAGTAGTCCTAGGGGATCCACTGAAGCTTTCTTT.

This sequence joins TRBV6-1 and TRBJ1-1; a weak D match, TRBD1 (5 bases). The CDR3 totals 16 residues. Germline V CDR1 and CDR2: MNHNS, SASEGT. V dropped 2 bases and J dropped 1 base, with 14 bases sitting between them. The CDR3, as DNA: TGTGCCAGCAGTGAATTGGCCTTCGGGGGGAACACTGAAGCTTTCTTT. Translating it yields CASSELAFGGNTEAFF.